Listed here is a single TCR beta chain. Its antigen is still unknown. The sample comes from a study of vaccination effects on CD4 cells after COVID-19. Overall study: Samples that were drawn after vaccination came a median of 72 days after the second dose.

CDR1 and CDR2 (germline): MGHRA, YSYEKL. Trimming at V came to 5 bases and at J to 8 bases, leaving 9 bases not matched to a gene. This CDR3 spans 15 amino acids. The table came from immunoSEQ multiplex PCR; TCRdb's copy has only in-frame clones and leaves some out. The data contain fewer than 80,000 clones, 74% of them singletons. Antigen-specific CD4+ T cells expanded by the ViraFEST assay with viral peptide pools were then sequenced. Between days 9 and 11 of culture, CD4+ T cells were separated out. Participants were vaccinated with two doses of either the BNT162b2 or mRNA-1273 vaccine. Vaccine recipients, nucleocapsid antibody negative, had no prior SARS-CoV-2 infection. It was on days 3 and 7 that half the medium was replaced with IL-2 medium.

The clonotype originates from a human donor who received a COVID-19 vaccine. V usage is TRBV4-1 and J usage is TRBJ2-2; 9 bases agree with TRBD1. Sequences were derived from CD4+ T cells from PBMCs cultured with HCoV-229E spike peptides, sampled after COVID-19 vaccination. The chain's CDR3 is CASSNGQGKFGELFF. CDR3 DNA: TGCGCCAGCAGCAATGGACAGGGGAAGTTTGGGGAGCTGTTTTTT.